The 15 T cell receptor beta chains presented below share a single source sample, sequenced in a study of pediatric ulcerative colitis. One to two pinch biopsies were taken from the rectum during colonoscopy. Produced via immunoSEQ multiplex PCR; TCRdb's table is partial and in-frame only. In the table there are 15,000 to 20,000 clones, about 80% of which are singletons. Sequencing was done on a sample of gut tissue. Source of these receptors: a boy aged 5 to 17 who was a control in a study of pediatric ulcerative colitis.

The rearrangement links TRBV5-4 to TRBJ1-3; D gene unclear. The germline CDR1 and CDR2 sequences are SGHNT and YYREEE (reference sequence). V gave up 7 bases and J gave up 0 bases, with 14 bases separating them. The length of the CDR3 is 15 residues. CDR3 sequence reads: CASARDGRSGNTIYF. DNA of the CDR3: TGTGCCAGCGCTAGAGACGGGCGCTCTGGAAACACCATATATTTT.

Only a few counts were recorded for this clone. This chain joins TRBV5-1 and TRBJ1-1; tentative D call: TRBD1 (6 bases). CDR1 and CDR2 (germline): SGHRS, YFSETQ. V was shortened by 5 bases and J by 11 bases, with 22 bases between the two germline ends. The CDR3 runs 14 residues. In DNA form, the CDR3 reads TGCGCCAGCAGGCCCGGGTCTGGGGGGCGCGAGGCTTTCTTT. Translation gives CASRPGSGGREAFF.

This chain links TRBV7-6 with TRBJ2-1; 9 bases map to TRBD1. Unmatched junction bases numbered 7, after V lost 1 base and J lost 9 bases. The CDR3 covers 15 residues. Germline CDR1 is SGHVS and CDR2 is FNYEAQ. CDR3 nucleotide sequence: TGTGCCAGCAGCTTAGGCCAACAGGGGGCTGGTGAGCAGTTCTTC. This encodes CASSLGQQGAGEQFF. Full variable domain (rest looked up from reference TRBV7-6 and TRBJ2-1): GAGVSQSPRYKVTKRGQDVALRCDPISGHVSLYWYRQALGQGPEFLTYFNYEAQQDKSGLPNDRFSAERPEGSISTLTIQRTEQRDSAMYRCASSLGQQGAGEQFFGPGTRLTVL.

This sequence joins TRBV10-1 and TRBJ2-1, with 13 bases aligning to TRBD2. CDR1 is WNHNN and CDR2 is SYGVQD in the germline V gene (reference sequence). CDR3 length equals 19 residues. Unmatched junction bases numbered 14, after V lost 4 bases and J lost 5 bases. In nucleotides, the CDR3 is TGCGCCAGCAGTGGGGACAAACTAGCGGGGGGGGGTAGCGACAATGAGCAGTTCTTC. Its protein product is CASSGDKLAGGGSDNEQFF.

Here the CDR3 reads CASSDNSGGPGELFF. The CDR3, as DNA: TGTGCCAGCAGTGACAATTCGGGGGGCCCCGGGGAGCTGTTTTTT. V is TRBV25-1 and J is TRBJ2-2; possibly TRBD2 for D (7 bases). The CDR3 is 15 amino acids. Germline V gives CDR1 MGHDK, CDR2 SYGVNS. V gave up 3 bases and J gave up 6 bases, with 14 bases separating them.

Of note for this clone: The identical CDR3 is also encoded by other nucleotide sequences in the sample. The chain couples TRBV27 to TRBJ2-7, with 7 bases identical to TRBD1. Per the germline V gene, CDR1 is MNHEY and CDR2 is SMNVEV (reference sequence). The CDR3 runs to 14 residues. Losses at the gene ends were 5 bases for V and 1 base for J; bases not matched to a gene: 5. The CDR3 region is CASSPGQNSYEQYF. As DNA, the CDR3 is TGTGCCAGCAGTCCGGGACAGAATTCCTACGAGCAGTACTTC.

The chain couples TRBV5-6 to TRBJ1-4; D may be TRBD1 (6 bases). CDR3 length: 14 amino acids. V was clipped by 3 bases and J by 8 bases, with 14 bases between them. CDR1 is SGHDT, CDR2 YYEEEE, per germline. CDR3: CASSSGQITEKLFF. In DNA, the CDR3 is TGTGCCAGCAGCTCAGGACAGATAACCGAAAAACTGTTTTTT.

The V call is TRBV7-8, the J call TRBJ1-6; TRBD1 matches at 10 bases. V lost 3 bases and J lost 7; bases outside the gene matches: 9. The germline CDR1 and CDR2 sequences are SGHVS and FQNEAQ. This CDR3 has 17 amino acids. This chain's CDR3 is CASSFVLGQGINSPLHF. DNA for the CDR3: TGTGCCAGCAGCTTTGTTCTGGGACAGGGGATAAATTCACCCCTCCACTTT.

The chain combines TRBV7-2 with TRBJ1-1; D is unresolved. V lost 5 bases and J lost 3, with 16 bases in between. This CDR3 spans 15 amino acids. CDR1 and CDR2 from the germline V gene are SGHTA and FQGNSA. For the CDR3, the DNA is TGTGCCAGCAGCCCCCTTTTCTCCGGATACACTGAAGCTTTCTTT. The encoded protein is CASSPLFSGYTEAFF.

The CDR3 region has the DNA TGTGCCAGCAGCCGAGGGACAGGACACTATGGCTACACCTTC. Translating it yields CASSRGTGHYGYTF. The chain is built from TRBV27 and TRBJ1-2, with 8 bases identical to TRBD1. The V segment lost 6 bases and the J segment 3 bases; nucleotides outside the gene matches: 6. From germline, CDR1 is MNHEY and CDR2 SMNVEV (reference sequence). The CDR3 sequence is 14 residues long.

This rearrangement joins TRBV19 to TRBJ1-5; 9 bases match TRBD1. Germline loops: CDR1 LNHDA, CDR2 SQIVND (reference sequence). The CDR3 consists of 16 residues. Trimming took 2 bases from V and 4 from J; bases not matched to a gene: 6. CDR3 DNA: TGTGCCAGTAGTATATATTTCGGGACAGGGAATCAGCCCCAGCATTTT. Translated, it gives CASSIYFGTGNQPQHF.

This chain links TRBV6-4 with TRBJ1-2; unclear D gene. This CDR3 spans 9 amino acids. Trimming removed 7 bases from V and 4 bases from J, with 1 base in between. Germline assignment: CDR1 MRHNA and CDR2 SNTAGT. CDR3 coding DNA: TGTGCCAGCACCTATGGCTACACCTTC. Amino acid sequence: CASTYGYTF.

This rearrangement joins TRBV15 to TRBJ2-7, with 9 bases lining up with TRBD1. Trimming removed 3 bases from V and 3 bases from J; junction bases left unmatched: 0. The CDR3 has 13 residues. Germline CDR1 LNHNV, CDR2 YYDKDF (reference sequence). Here the CDR3 reads CATSRDRGYEQYF. CDR3 bases: TGTGCCACCAGCAGGGACAGGGGCTACGAGCAGTACTTC.

This rearrangement joins TRBV9 to TRBJ2-3, with 7 bases aligning to TRBD1. Trimming took 0 bases from V and 0 from J; bases not matched to a gene: 7. This CDR3 is built from 17 residues. Germline-derived CDR1 and CDR2 are SGDLS and YYNGEE. The CDR3 protein is CASSVGAGRGSTDTQYF. CDR3 DNA sequence: TGTGCCAGCAGCGTAGGGGCTGGCAGGGGGAGCACAGATACGCAGTATTTT.

V and J are TRBV18 and TRBJ1-3, with D tentatively TRBD1 (5 bases). Germline V gene lookup returns CDR1 KGHSH and CDR2 LQKENI. CDR3 size: 15 residues. V lost 4 bases, J lost 0 bases, and 10 bases lay in between. The DNA for the CDR3 is TGTGCCAGCTCACAAGCGGGGACCTCTGGAAACACCATATATTTT. As protein: CASSQAGTSGNTIYF. The full variable domain, in which reference TRBV18 and TRBJ1-3 provide the parts outside the CDR3, is NAGVMQNPRHLVRRRGQEARLRCSPMKGHSHVYWYRQLPEEGLKFMVYLQKENIIDESGMPKERFSAEFPKEGPSILRIQQVVRGDSAAYFCASSQAGTSGNTIYFGEGSWLTVV.